A single sample is the source of the 18 T cell receptor beta chains below, sequenced in a study of blood T cell repertoires in COVID-19. Assay used: immunoSEQ multiplex PCR; TCRdb lists only in-frame clones, some missing. The sample holds 150,000 to 200,000 clones, about 80% seen once. The source material was peripheral blood. These receptors were collected from a man between 60 and 75 years old with acute or convalescent COVID-19.

The V call is TRBV7-9, the J call TRBJ1-1; 8 positions match TRBD1. The CDR3 has 15 residues. Germline values: CDR1 SEHNR, CDR2 FQNEAQ (reference sequence). Trimming took 6 bases from V and 8 from J; bases not matched to a gene: 14. The chain's CDR3 is CASRPIPPGQDEAFF. The CDR3 nucleotides read TGTGCCAGCAGGCCGATCCCACCGGGACAGGACGAAGCTTTCTTT.

The chain recombines TRBV25-1 with TRBJ1-3; 7 positions agree with TRBD1. The V gene's germline CDR1 is MGHDK and CDR2 SYGVNS. The V segment lost 4 bases and the J segment 0 bases; nucleotides outside the gene matches: 3. The CDR3 is 15 residues long. The CDR3 DNA reads as TGTGCCAGCAGTGGGGACAGAACCTCTGGAAACACCATATATTTT. Protein: CASSGDRTSGNTIYF.

This clone has more than one count but fewer than ten. This chain uses TRBV25-1 with TRBJ1-5; D remains unclear. V shed 0 bases and J shed 3 bases, with 6 bases lying between them. Germline CDR1 is MGHDK and CDR2 is SYGVNS. This CDR3 region has 14 residues. The CDR3 DNA is TGTGCCAGCAGTGAATATGAACTCAATCAGCCCCAGCATTTT. It translates to CASSEYELNQPQHF.

This clone came up once. The J gene is TRBJ1-3, the V gene TRBV7-9, with D unresolved. V dropped 6 bases and J dropped 0 bases, with 9 bases sitting between them. The germline V gene encodes CDR1 SEHNR and CDR2 FQNEAQ (reference sequence). CDR3 length equals 14 residues. The CDR3 here is CASRKQSSGNTIYF. The CDR3 coding sequence is TGTGCCAGCAGGAAACAGAGCTCTGGAAACACCATATATTTT.

The CDR3 DNA follows: TGTGCCAGCAGTCAAATGACAGGGGGTTTCAATCAGCCCCAGCATTTT. Encoded protein: CASSQMTGGFNQPQHF. The chain combines TRBV6-2 or TRBV6-3 with TRBJ1-5; 9 bases map to TRBD1. The V and J ends lost 5 bases and 3 bases, in that order; junction bases with no gene match: 8. Germline V lookup: CDR1 MNHEY, CDR2 SVGEGT. The CDR3 consists of 16 residues.

This clone was observed a few times. The V and J genes are TRBV10-3 and TRBJ1-3, with 10 bases matching TRBD1. With 6 bases clipped from V and 0 bases from J, the junction kept 5 bases outside the gene matches. The CDR3 covers 16 residues. From germline, CDR1 is ENHRY and CDR2 SYGVKD. The CDR3 sequence: CAISPTGGISGNTIYF. Written as DNA, the CDR3 is TGTGCCATCAGCCCGACAGGGGGCATCTCTGGAAACACCATATATTTT.

The chain uses TRBV18 and TRBJ2-3, with D maybe TRBD2 (6 bases). Germline V gene sequence: CDR1 KGHSH, CDR2 LQKENI. The CDR3 totals 15 residues. Between the trimmed V and J ends, which lost 3 bases and 5 bases, there was a span of 15 bases. Here the CDR3 DNA reads TGTGCCAGCTCACCCTCCGGGGGTTCGCGAGATACGCAGTATTTT. Its translation is CASSPSGGSRDTQYF. Together with reference TRBV18 and TRBJ2-3, the CDR3 gives the full variable domain: NAGVMQNPRHLVRRRGQEARLRCSPMKGHSHVYWYRQLPEEGLKFMVYLQKENIIDESGMPKERFSAEFPKEGPSILRIQQVVRGDSAAYFCASSPSGGSRDTQYFGPGTRLTVL.

This clone turned up a few times. The chain joins TRBV2 to TRBJ1-6, with 8 nucleotides matching TRBD1. With 5 bases clipped from V and 9 bases from J, the junction kept 12 bases outside the gene matches. Germline-derived CDR1 and CDR2 are SNHLY and FYNNEI. CDR3 length: 16 amino acids. CDR3 protein: CASSMDRAGLGSPLHF. The CDR3 bases are TGTGCCAGCAGTATGGACAGGGCCGGCCTCGGTTCACCCCTCCACTTT.

V and J are TRBV6-6 and TRBJ2-7; the match to TRBD1 covers 7 bases. Germline assignment: CDR1 MNHNY and CDR2 SVGAGI (reference sequence). There are 13 residues in the CDR3. The V segment lost 8 bases and the J segment 9 bases; nucleotides outside the gene matches: 13. The CDR3 nucleotides are TGTGCCAGCGCCGACAGGGACAACGTCGTGCAGTACTTC. Its protein is CASADRDNVVQYF.

This clone was detected only a few times. J is TRBJ1-6 and V is TRBV5-4; D ambiguous. Germline assignment: CDR1 SGHNT and CDR2 YYREEE (reference sequence). Trimming took off 0 bases at V and 7 bases at J, with 8 bases between the two ends. The CDR3 covers 14 residues. The CDR3 bases are TGTGCCAGCAGCTTGGATTGGCCCAATTCACCCCTCCACTTT. As protein: CASSLDWPNSPLHF.

The rearrangement uses TRBV11-2 and TRBJ2-2, with TRBD1 identical over 9 bases. The trim removed 1 base at V and 2 bases at J, leaving 8 bases unmatched. CDR3 size: 18 residues. CDR1 and CDR2 (germline): SGHAT, FQNNGV. CDR3: CASSLVARTGENTGELFF. The CDR3 DNA reads TGTGCCAGCAGCTTAGTAGCGCGGACAGGGGAAAACACCGGGGAGCTGTTTTTT.

The V gene is TRBV4-2, the J gene TRBJ2-7, with D perhaps matching TRBD1 (7 bases). The germline V gene encodes CDR1 LGHNA and CDR2 YNFKEQ. The CDR3 spans 17 residues. Trimming shortened V by 1 base and J by 3 bases, and 19 bases separated the two germline ends. DNA for the CDR3: TGTGCCAGCAGCCAAGCTGGAGGGGGCGCGGGTGTCTACGAGCAGTACTTC. The encoded protein is CASSQAGGGAGVYEQYF.

V and J are TRBV6-4 and TRBJ1-1; weak D call: TRBD1 (5 bases). This CDR3 contains 13 residues. The ends were cut back, 4 bases at V and 5 bases at J, with 11 bases in the middle. From germline, CDR1 is MRHNA and CDR2 SNTAGT. The CDR3 DNA reads as TGTGCCAGCAGTGTAGGGGAAAGGACTGAAGCTTTCTTT. It is translated as CASSVGERTEAFF.

The chain combines TRBV5-1 with TRBJ2-1; TRBD1 might be the D (5 bases). V was trimmed by 7 bases and J by 1 base, leaving 9 bases between them. The CDR3 length is 13 residues. From germline, CDR1 is SGHRS and CDR2 YFSETQ. For the CDR3, the DNA is TGCGCCAGCCAAGACAGATCCTACAATGAGCAGTTCTTC. Translation gives CASQDRSYNEQFF. Full variable domain (remainder filled in from reference TRBV5-1 and TRBJ2-1): KAGVTQTPRYLIKTRGQQVTLSCSPISGHRSVSWYQQTPGQGLQFLFEYFSETQRNKGNFPGRFSGRQFSNSRSEMNVSTLELGDSALYLCASQDRSYNEQFFGPGTRLTVL.

The rearrangement joins TRBV18 to TRBJ2-1; no clear D gene. The germline V gene encodes CDR1 KGHSH and CDR2 LQKENI. The CDR3 totals 14 residues. V lost 0 bases to trimming and J lost 7 bases, with 10 bases between them. The CDR3 DNA follows: TGTGCCAGCTCACCACCGGCGACCGGGAATGAGCAGTTCTTC. Amino acid sequence: CASSPPATGNEQFF.

This chain joins TRBV3-1 (or the pseudogene TRBV3-2) and TRBJ2-3, with 15 nucleotides matching TRBD2. CDR1 and CDR2 from the germline V gene are LGHDT and YNNKEL (reference sequence). The CDR3 is 16 amino acids. Unmatched junction bases numbered 5, after V lost 3 bases and J lost 7 bases. CDR3 sequence reads: CASSQAGTSGRYTQYF. The CDR3 DNA follows: TGTGCCAGCAGCCAGGCCGGGACTAGCGGGAGGTATACGCAGTATTTT.

This chain joins TRBV2 and TRBJ1-2; TRBD1 might be the D (5 bases). The CDR3 loop spans 15 amino acids. Germline V lookup: CDR1 SNHLY, CDR2 FYNNEI. Trimming removed 1 base at V and 0 bases at J, with 9 bases between. Here the CDR3 reads CASSEGGSANYGYTF. Written as DNA, the CDR3 is TGTGCCAGCAGTGAAGGGGGCAGCGCTAACTATGGCTACACCTTC.

Note on this clone: Other DNA sequences in this specimen translate into the identical CDR3. V gene TRBV12-3 or TRBV12-4 combines with J gene TRBJ2-2; perhaps TRBD2 as D (5 bases). V lost 2 bases, J lost 4 bases, and 5 bases lay in between. This CDR3 has 13 residues. CDR3 coding DNA: TGTGCCAGCAGTTTACGGGGCACCGGGGAGCTGTTTTTT. Its protein is CASSLRGTGELFF.